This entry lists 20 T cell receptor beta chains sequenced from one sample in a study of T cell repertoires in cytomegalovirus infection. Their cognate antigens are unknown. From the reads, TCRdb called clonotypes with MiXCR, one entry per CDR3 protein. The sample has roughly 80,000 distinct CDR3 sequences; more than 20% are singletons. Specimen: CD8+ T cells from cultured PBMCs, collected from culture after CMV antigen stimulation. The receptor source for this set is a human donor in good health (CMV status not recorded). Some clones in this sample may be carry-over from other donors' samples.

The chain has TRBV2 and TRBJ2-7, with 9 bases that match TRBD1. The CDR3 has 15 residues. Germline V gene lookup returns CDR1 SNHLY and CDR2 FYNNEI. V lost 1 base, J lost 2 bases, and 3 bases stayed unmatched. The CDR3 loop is CASSEGRQGAYEQYF. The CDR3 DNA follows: TGTGCCAGCAGTGAAGGACGACAGGGGGCCTACGAGCAGTACTTC. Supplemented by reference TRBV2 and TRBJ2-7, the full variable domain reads EPEVTQTPSHQVTQMGQEVILRCVPISNHLYFYWYRQILGQKVEFLVSFYNNEISEKSEIFDDQFSVERPDGSNFTLKIRSTKLEDSAMYFCASSEGRQGAYEQYFGPGTRLTVT.

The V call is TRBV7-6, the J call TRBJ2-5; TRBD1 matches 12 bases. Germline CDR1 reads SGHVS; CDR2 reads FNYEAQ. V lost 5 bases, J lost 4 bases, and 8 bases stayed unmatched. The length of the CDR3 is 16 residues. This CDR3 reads CASSVLWDRGRETQYF. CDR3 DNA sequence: TGTGCCAGCAGCGTTCTTTGGGACAGGGGGCGAGAGACCCAGTACTTC.

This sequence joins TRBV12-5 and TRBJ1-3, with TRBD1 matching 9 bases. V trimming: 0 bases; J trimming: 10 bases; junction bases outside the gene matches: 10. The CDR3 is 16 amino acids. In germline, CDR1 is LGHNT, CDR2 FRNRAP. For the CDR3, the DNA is TGTGCTAGTGGTTTGGTATGGGACAGGGAGTTTCGTACCATATATTTT. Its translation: CASGLVWDREFRTIYF.

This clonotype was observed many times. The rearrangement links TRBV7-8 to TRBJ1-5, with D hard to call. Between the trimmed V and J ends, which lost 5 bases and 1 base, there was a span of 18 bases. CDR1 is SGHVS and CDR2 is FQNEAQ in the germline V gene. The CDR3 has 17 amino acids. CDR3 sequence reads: CASSTIGRGVSNQPQHF. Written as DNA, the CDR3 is TGTGCCAGCAGCACAATCGGACGGGGAGTAAGCAATCAGCCCCAGCATTTT.

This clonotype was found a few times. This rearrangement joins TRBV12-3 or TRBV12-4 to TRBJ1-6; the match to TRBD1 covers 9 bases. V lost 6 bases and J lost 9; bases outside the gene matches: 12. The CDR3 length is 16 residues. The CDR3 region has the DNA TGTGCCAGCAGCTGGGGACCCGGGACAGGGACTTCACCCCTCCACTTT. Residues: CASSWGPGTGTSPLHF.

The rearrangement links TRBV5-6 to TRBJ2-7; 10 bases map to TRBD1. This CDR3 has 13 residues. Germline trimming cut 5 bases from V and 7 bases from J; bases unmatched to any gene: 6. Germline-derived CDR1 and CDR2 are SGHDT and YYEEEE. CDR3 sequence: CASRGTGVEEQYF. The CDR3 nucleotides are TGTGCCAGCAGAGGGACAGGGGTCGAGGAGCAGTACTTC.

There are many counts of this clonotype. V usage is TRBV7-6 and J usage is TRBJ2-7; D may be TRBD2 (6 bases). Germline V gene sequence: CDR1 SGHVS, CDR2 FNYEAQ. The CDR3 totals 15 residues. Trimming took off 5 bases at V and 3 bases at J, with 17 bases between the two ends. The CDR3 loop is CASSPEVGSGYEQYF. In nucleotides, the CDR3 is TGTGCCAGCAGCCCCGAGGTCGGTAGCGGCTACGAGCAGTACTTC.

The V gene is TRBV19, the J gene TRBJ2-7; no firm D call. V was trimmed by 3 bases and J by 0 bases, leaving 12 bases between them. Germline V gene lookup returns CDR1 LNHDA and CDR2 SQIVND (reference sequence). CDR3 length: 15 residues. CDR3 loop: CASSIGTSSSYEQYF. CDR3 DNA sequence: TGTGCCAGTAGTATTGGCACCTCTAGCTCCTACGAGCAGTACTTC. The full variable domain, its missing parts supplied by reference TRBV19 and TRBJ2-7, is DGGITQSPKYLFRKEGQNVTLSCEQNLNHDAMYWYRQDPGQGLRLIYYSQIVNDFQKGDIAEGYSVSREKKESFPLTVTSAQKNPTAFYLCASSIGTSSSYEQYFGPGTRLTVT.

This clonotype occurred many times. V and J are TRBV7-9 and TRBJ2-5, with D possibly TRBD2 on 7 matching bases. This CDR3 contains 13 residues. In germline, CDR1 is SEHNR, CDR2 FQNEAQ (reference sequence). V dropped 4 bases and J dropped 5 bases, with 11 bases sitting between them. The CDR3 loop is CASSSGGGETQYF. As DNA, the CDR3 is TGTGCCAGCAGCTCCGGCGGGGGCGAGACCCAGTACTTC.

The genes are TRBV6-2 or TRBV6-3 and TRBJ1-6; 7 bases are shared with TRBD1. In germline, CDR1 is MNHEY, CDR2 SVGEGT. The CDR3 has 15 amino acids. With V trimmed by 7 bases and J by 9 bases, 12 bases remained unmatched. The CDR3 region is CASKIEGAFGSPLHF. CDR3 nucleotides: TGTGCCAGCAAGATTGAGGGGGCATTTGGTTCACCCCTCCACTTT.

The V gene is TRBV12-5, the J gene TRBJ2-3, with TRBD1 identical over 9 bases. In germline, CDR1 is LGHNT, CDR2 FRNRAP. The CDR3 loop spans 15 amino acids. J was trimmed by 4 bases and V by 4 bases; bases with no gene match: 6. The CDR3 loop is CASGYDRGNPDTQYF. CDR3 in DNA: TGTGCTAGTGGTTACGACAGGGGGAATCCAGATACGCAGTATTTT.

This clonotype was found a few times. CDR3 protein: CASSGFVGQRTINEKLFF. CDR3 sequence (DNA): TGTGCCAGCAGCGGTTTCGTAGGACAGCGGACGATAAATGAAAAACTGTTTTTT. The rearrangement uses TRBV6-2 or TRBV6-3 and TRBJ1-4, with D possibly matching TRBD1 (6 bases). The germline gives CDR1 MNHEY, CDR2 SVGEGT. Trimming stripped 6 bases from V and 5 bases from J, with 25 bases between. CDR3 length: 18 amino acids.

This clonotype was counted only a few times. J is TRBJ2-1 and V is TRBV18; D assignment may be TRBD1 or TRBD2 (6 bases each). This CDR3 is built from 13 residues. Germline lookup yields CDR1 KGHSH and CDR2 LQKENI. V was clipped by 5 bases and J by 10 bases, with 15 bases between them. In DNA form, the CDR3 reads TGTGCCAGCTCAACGGCCCGGGGGCAAGAGCAGTTCTTC. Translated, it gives CASSTARGQEQFF.

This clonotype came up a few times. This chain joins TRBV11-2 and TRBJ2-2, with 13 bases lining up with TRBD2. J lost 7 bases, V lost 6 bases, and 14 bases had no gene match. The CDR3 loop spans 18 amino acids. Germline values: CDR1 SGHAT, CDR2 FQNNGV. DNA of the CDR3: TGTGCCAGCAGAACCGGGACTAGCGGGACCGGACGGGGCGGGGAGCTGTTTTTT. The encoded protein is CASRTGTSGTGRGGELFF.

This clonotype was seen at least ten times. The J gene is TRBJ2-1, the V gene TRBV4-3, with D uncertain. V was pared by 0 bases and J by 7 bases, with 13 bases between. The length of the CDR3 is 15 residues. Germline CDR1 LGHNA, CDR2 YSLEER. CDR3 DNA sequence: TGCGCCAGCAGCCAAGAACCTGTTCCTGGGAATGAGCAGTTCTTC. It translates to CASSQEPVPGNEQFF.

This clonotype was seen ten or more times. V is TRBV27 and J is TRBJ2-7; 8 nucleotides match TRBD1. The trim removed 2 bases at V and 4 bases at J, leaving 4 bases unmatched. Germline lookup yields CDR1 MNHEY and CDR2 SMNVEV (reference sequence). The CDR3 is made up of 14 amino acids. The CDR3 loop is CASSLQGAGYEQYF. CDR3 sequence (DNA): TGTGCCAGCAGTTTACAGGGGGCGGGATACGAGCAGTACTTC.

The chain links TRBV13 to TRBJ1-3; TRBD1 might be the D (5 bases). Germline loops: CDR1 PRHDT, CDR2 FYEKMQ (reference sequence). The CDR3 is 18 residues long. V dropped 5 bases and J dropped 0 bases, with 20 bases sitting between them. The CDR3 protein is CASSPTVGDRYSGNTIYF. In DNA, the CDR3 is TGTGCCAGCAGCCCAACGGTCGGGGACCGATACTCTGGAAACACCATATATTTT.

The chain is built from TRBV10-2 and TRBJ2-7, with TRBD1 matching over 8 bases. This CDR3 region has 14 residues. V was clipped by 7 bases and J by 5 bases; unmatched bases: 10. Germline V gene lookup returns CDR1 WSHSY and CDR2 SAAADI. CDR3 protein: CASIPDRGYHEQYF. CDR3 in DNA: TGCGCCAGCATCCCCGACAGGGGTTACCACGAGCAGTACTTC.

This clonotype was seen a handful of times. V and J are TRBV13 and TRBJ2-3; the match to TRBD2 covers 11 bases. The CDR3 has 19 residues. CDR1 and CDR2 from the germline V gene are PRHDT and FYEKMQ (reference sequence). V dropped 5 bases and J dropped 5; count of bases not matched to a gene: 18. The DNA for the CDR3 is TGTGCCAGCAGCCCACGTGGCCCTACTAGCGGGAGTGGGGTAGATACGCAGTATTTT. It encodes CASSPRGPTSGSGVDTQYF.

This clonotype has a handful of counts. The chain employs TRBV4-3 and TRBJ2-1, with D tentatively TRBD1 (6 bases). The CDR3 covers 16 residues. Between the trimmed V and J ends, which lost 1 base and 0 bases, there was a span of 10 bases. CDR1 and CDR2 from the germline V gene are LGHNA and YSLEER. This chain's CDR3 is CASSQVGGSSYNEQFF. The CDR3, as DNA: TGCGCCAGCAGCCAAGTAGGGGGTTCCTCCTACAATGAGCAGTTCTTC.